Following are 21 T cell receptor beta chains from one sample sequenced in a study of T-cell memory formation after mild COVID-19. MiXCR, run by TCRdb on the 5' RACE reads, gives a single entry per CDR3 protein. The sample has about 560,000 distinct CDR3 sequences, roughly 17% seen once. Sequencing input: PBMCs or a T cell subset sorted from them (not recorded which). These receptor sequences come from an adult woman who had mild COVID-19 (a few samples of this study predate the infection). Cell type and time point are not known.

This clonotype was counted a few times. The V and J genes are TRBV4-1 and TRBJ1-2, with D perhaps TRBD1 (6 bases). The CDR3 contains 15 residues. The germline V gene encodes CDR1 MGHRA and CDR2 YSYEKL. The V end was cut by 4 bases, the J end by 5 bases, with 17 bases between. This CDR3 reads CASSPTEQGGYGYTF. The CDR3 nucleotides are TGCGCCAGCAGCCCGACCGAACAGGGCGGGTATGGCTACACCTTC.

The V and J genes are TRBV12-3 or TRBV12-4 and TRBJ1-5; D gene ambiguous. The CDR3 consists of 13 residues. V lost 10 bases to trimming and J lost 4 bases, with 14 bases between them. Here the CDR3 DNA reads TGTGCCACAAAACCGGACGGGAATCAGCCCCAGCATTTT. Protein: CATKPDGNQPQHF.

The J gene is TRBJ2-7, the V gene TRBV4-1; 7 bases align to TRBD1. This CDR3 has 14 amino acids. Germline values: CDR1 MGHRA, CDR2 YSYEKL. The junction had 5 bases not matched to a gene; V was cut back by 4 bases and J by 2 bases. CDR3 protein: CASSRDRLTYEQYF. Written as DNA, the CDR3 is TGCGCCAGCAGCCGGGACAGATTGACCTACGAGCAGTACTTC.

The chain employs TRBV24-1 and TRBJ2-1, with unresolved D. The V end lost 4 bases, the J end lost 10 bases, and 16 bases lay between the germline ends. Germline V lookup: CDR1 KGHDR, CDR2 SFDVKD. The CDR3 spans 14 residues. CDR3: CATSETRAPVEQFF. In nucleotides, the CDR3 is TGTGCCACCAGTGAGACCCGGGCCCCCGTAGAGCAGTTCTTC.

Only a few counts were recorded for this clonotype. The genes are TRBV20-1 and TRBJ2-3; D call uncertain. The CDR3 consists of 12 residues. Trimming removed 5 bases from V and 6 bases from J, with 12 bases in between. Germline CDR1 reads DFQATT; CDR2 reads SNEGSKA (reference sequence). As DNA, the CDR3 is TGCAGTGCTCCGAGAGGAAAGGATACGCAGTATTTT. Protein: CSAPRGKDTQYF.

This clonotype was recorded a few times. The chain couples TRBV12-3 or TRBV12-4 to TRBJ1-1, with 10 bases that match TRBD1. This CDR3 has 15 amino acids. V was pared by 6 bases and J by 1 base, with 5 bases of the junction left unmatched. The CDR3 region is CASSGTGVANTEAFF. For the CDR3, the DNA is TGTGCCAGCAGCGGGACAGGGGTGGCGAACACTGAAGCTTTCTTT.

This clonotype occurred a few times. The chain carries TRBV7-9 and TRBJ1-5; no definite D call. The length of the CDR3 is 14 residues. Trimming removed 5 bases from V and 3 bases from J, with 11 bases in between. Germline V gene data show CDR1 as SEHNR and CDR2 as FQNEAQ (reference sequence). CDR3 coding DNA: TGTGCCAGCAGCGACCGGGATATCAATCAGCCCCAGCATTTT. Translation gives CASSDRDINQPQHF.

The chain combines TRBV5-1 with TRBJ2-2; D is undetermined. CDR1 and CDR2 from the germline V gene are SGHRS and YFSETQ. The CDR3 contains 15 residues. Trimming left V 0 bases short and J 4 bases short, with 10 bases between. The CDR3 region is CASSLANRVTGELFF. The CDR3 DNA reads TGCGCCAGCAGCTTGGCGAATAGGGTCACCGGGGAGCTGTTTTTT.

The chain recombines TRBV11-1 with TRBJ2-2, with a possible D match to TRBD1 (6 bases). Per the germline V gene, CDR1 is SGHAT and CDR2 is FQDESV (reference sequence). The ends were cut back, 5 bases at V and 5 bases at J, with 12 bases in the middle. The CDR3 spans 14 residues. The CDR3 DNA reads as TGTGCCAGCAGCCCTTGGGGACAAACCGGGGAGCTGTTTTTT. Translation: CASSPWGQTGELFF.

This clonotype was counted a few times. The rearrangement uses TRBV11-3 and TRBJ2-2; D not certain. The V gene lost 4 bases and the J gene lost 2 bases, with 8 bases spanning the gap. Germline V gene lookup returns CDR1 SGHNT and CDR2 YENEEA. The CDR3 is 14 residues long. This CDR3 is CASSSVLNTGELFF. The CDR3, as DNA: TGTGCCAGCAGCTCTGTTCTAAACACCGGGGAGCTGTTTTTT.

This chain joins TRBV7-6 and TRBJ2-3; D perhaps matches TRBD2 (6 bases). Germline V gives CDR1 SGHVS, CDR2 FNYEAQ. V lost 3 bases and J 8 bases, leaving 9 bases between the germline ends. This CDR3 spans 12 amino acids. The CDR3 here is CASSFTSSTQYF. The CDR3 DNA reads TGTGCCAGCAGCTTCACTAGCTCTACGCAGTATTTT.

V is TRBV20-1 and J is TRBJ1-5; D might be TRBD1 (5 bases). This CDR3 contains 15 residues. V was shortened by 2 bases and J by 0 bases, with 11 bases between the two germline ends. Germline loops: CDR1 DFQATT, CDR2 SNEGSKA (reference sequence). The CDR3 DNA reads TGCAGTGCTAGACAGGGAGGAAGTAGCAATCAGCCCCAGCATTTT. Translation gives CSARQGGSSNQPQHF.

The V and J genes are TRBV12-3 or TRBV12-4 and TRBJ1-1; no definite D call. V lost 3 bases and J 5 bases, leaving 16 bases between the germline ends. The CDR3 is 15 amino acids. This CDR3 reads CASSLSYLRGTEAFF. DNA of the CDR3: TGTGCCAGCAGTTTGAGCTACCTACGCGGGACTGAAGCTTTCTTT.

The V call is TRBV7-6, the J call TRBJ1-5, with 7 bases that match TRBD1. This CDR3 is 16 amino acids long. Trimming took 5 bases from V and 0 from J; bases not matched to a gene: 7. The germline gives CDR1 SGHVS, CDR2 FNYEAQ. The CDR3: CASSPLGDSSNQPQHF. CDR3 coding DNA: TGTGCCAGCAGCCCACTTGGGGACAGTAGCAATCAGCCCCAGCATTTT.

This clonotype was seen at least ten times. This chain uses TRBV7-9 with TRBJ2-1; TRBD1 or TRBD2 may be the D gene (5 bases each). Germline values: CDR1 SEHNR, CDR2 FQNEAQ (reference sequence). The CDR3 covers 15 residues. Trimming stripped 4 bases from V and 0 bases from J, with 10 bases between. Written as DNA, the CDR3 is TGTGCCAGCAGCTCCGGGGCAAGCTCCTACAATGAGCAGTTCTTC. As protein: CASSSGASSYNEQFF.

Only a few counts were recorded for this clonotype. This CDR3 reads CASRKTADSGNTIYF. The DNA for the CDR3 is TGTGCCAGCAGGAAGACAGCTGACTCTGGAAACACCATATATTTT. This chain uses TRBV6-5 with TRBJ1-3; D may be TRBD1 (5 bases). The length of the CDR3 is 15 residues. The germline CDR1 and CDR2 sequences are MNHEY and SVGAGI. V lost 6 bases to trimming and J lost 0 bases, with 12 bases between them.

This clonotype was seen repeatedly, ten times or more. The V gene is TRBV6-4, the J gene TRBJ2-1; possible D gene TRBD1, 7 bases. Deletions cut 2 bases from V and 4 bases from J, with 15 bases between. CDR1 and CDR2 from the germline V gene are MRHNA and SNTAGT. The CDR3 sequence is 16 residues long. The CDR3 nucleotides are TGTGCCAGCAGTGACCAGGGCGGGACAGCGTACAATGAGCAGTTCTTC. It yields the protein CASSDQGGTAYNEQFF.

In this sample, this clonotype turned up a few times. V gene TRBV20-1 combines with J gene TRBJ2-7; 10 bases are a match to TRBD2. After removal of 5 bases from V and 3 bases from J, the junction contained 10 bases not matched to a gene. CDR1 and CDR2 (germline): DFQATT, SNEGSKA (reference sequence). The CDR3 totals 15 residues. The chain's CDR3 is CSARGLAGVFYEQYF. In nucleotides, the CDR3 is TGCAGTGCTCGAGGCCTAGCGGGAGTGTTCTACGAGCAGTACTTC.

This clonotype has only a few counts. This sequence joins TRBV5-1 and TRBJ2-3; possible D gene TRBD2, 7 bases. This CDR3 is 14 amino acids long. V was shortened by 2 bases and J by 5 bases, with 12 bases between the two germline ends. The germline gives CDR1 SGHRS, CDR2 YFSETQ. The CDR3: CASSFGGQGDTQYF. Here the CDR3 DNA reads TGCGCCAGCAGCTTCGGGGGGCAGGGAGATACGCAGTATTTT.

This clonotype occurred a few times. J is TRBJ1-4 and V is TRBV27, with TRBD1 matching over 9 bases. V shed 5 bases, J shed 8 bases, and the junction held 9 bases outside the gene matches. The CDR3 consists of 15 residues. CDR1 is MNHEY, CDR2 SMNVEV, per germline (reference sequence). The CDR3 is CASSRYRGPGEKLFF. The CDR3 region has the DNA TGTGCCAGCAGTCGTTACAGGGGGCCAGGGGAAAAACTGTTTTTT.

The V call is TRBV12-3 or TRBV12-4, the J call TRBJ1-3; D unclear. Trimming removed 7 bases at V and 0 bases at J, with 10 bases between. This CDR3 comprises 14 residues. Written as DNA, the CDR3 is TGTGCCAGCACAATAGGTCTCTCTGGAAACACCATATATTTT. Protein: CASTIGLSGNTIYF.